These 3 T cell receptor beta chains were all obtained from the same sample, sequenced in a study of T cells in Graves' hyperthyroidism and ophthalmopathy. Amplification of TCR beta CDR3 regions used RNA as the template. The HTBI primer set served for first-round RT-PCR of the TCR CDR3. MiXCR, applied by TCRdb to the multiplex PCR reads, yields one record per CDR3 protein. The sample has about 200,000 distinct CDR3 sequences; about a sixth are singletons. Sequenced input: blood. These receptors all stem from a man in his fifties or sixties with Graves' hyperthyroidism.

This clonotype has a count of ten or more. V usage is TRBV5-1 and J usage is TRBJ2-1; 10 bases agree with TRBD1. CDR3 size: 15 residues. CDR1 and CDR2 from the germline V gene are SGHRS and YFSETQ. With 0 bases clipped from V and 6 bases from J, the junction kept 3 bases outside the gene matches. The CDR3 DNA reads as TGCGCCAGCAGCTTGGCGGGACAGGGGTTCAATGAGCAGTTCTTC. Its translation is CASSLAGQGFNEQFF.

Concerning this clonotype: A clone one base away is much larger, so this may be a read error. The chain joins TRBV6-2 or TRBV6-3 to TRBJ1-5; perhaps TRBD1 as D (5 bases). CDR1 and CDR2 (germline): MNHEY, SVGEGT. This CDR3 is built from 13 residues. DNA of the CDR3: TGTGCCGGCAGGGATGATAGCAATCAGCCCCAGCATTTT. Translated, it gives CAGRDDSNQPQHF.

J is TRBJ2-3 and V is TRBV3-1; 10 nucleotides align to TRBD1. The V gene's germline CDR1 is LGHDT and CDR2 YNNKEL (reference sequence). V shed 5 bases, J shed 6 bases, and the junction held 14 bases outside the gene matches. This CDR3 is 17 amino acids long. CDR3 in DNA: TGTGCCAGCAGCTTCCCACGGGGACAGGGGATTTCTGATACGCAGTATTTT. This gives the protein CASSFPRGQGISDTQYF.